Below, 32 T cell receptor beta chains from the same sample are listed, as sequenced in a study of shared clonotypes between healthy human individuals. The data were produced by immunoSEQ multiplex PCR, yet TCRdb's version contains in-frame clones alone and is incomplete. The sample includes 2 million to 2.5 million clones, more than 85% of them seen just once. Sequenced: naive CD4+ T cells from PBMCs. Subset here: CD45RA+ positively selected. Receptors originate from a man younger than 35 in good health. Some clones in this sample may be carry-over from other donors' samples.

Details on this clone: Other DNA variants within this sample encode the same CDR3. The rearrangement links TRBV20-1 to TRBJ2-7, with D perhaps matching TRBD1 (6 bases). V was cut by 5 bases and J by 3 bases, with 8 bases left in between. Germline assignment: CDR1 DFQATT and CDR2 SNEGSKA (reference sequence). The CDR3 is 11 residues long. The CDR3 DNA reads as TGCAGTGCTCGAGGGGGCTACGAGCAGTACTTC. It codes for CSARGGYEQYF.

This chain joins TRBV28 and TRBJ2-1; 7 nucleotides align to TRBD2. V trimming: 7 bases; J trimming: 4 bases; junction bases outside the gene matches: 4. Germline CDR1 MDHEN, CDR2 SYDVKM. The CDR3 runs 13 residues. DNA for the CDR3: TGTGCCAGCATAAAAGCGGGATACAATGAGCAGTTCTTC. It translates to CASIKAGYNEQFF.

The rearrangement joins TRBV7-9 to TRBJ2-1; TRBD1 matches 10 bases. Germline V gene data show CDR1 as SEHNR and CDR2 as FQNEAQ (reference sequence). The CDR3 covers 15 residues. The V segment lost 1 base and the J segment 8 bases; nucleotides outside the gene matches: 5. The CDR3 nucleotides are TGTGCCAGCAGCTTAGTAGGGACAGGGGATCATGAGCAGTTCTTC. Protein: CASSLVGTGDHEQFF.

With respect to this clone: Other DNA sequences of this sample code for an identical CDR3. The V and J genes are TRBV30 and TRBJ2-2; possible D gene TRBD1, 6 bases. Trimming took off 2 bases at V and 5 bases at J, with 9 bases between the two ends. CDR1 GTSNPN and CDR2 SVGIG come from the germline V gene (reference sequence). This CDR3 spans 13 amino acids. This CDR3 reads CAWSPTGTGELFF. The DNA of the CDR3 is TGTGCCTGGAGTCCCACAGGGACCGGGGAGCTGTTTTTT.

The V call is TRBV11-2, the J call TRBJ2-3; D gene unclear. Germline assignment: CDR1 SGHAT and CDR2 FQNNGV. The CDR3 covers 14 residues. V was trimmed by 5 bases and J by 1 base, leaving 10 bases between them. The CDR3 DNA sequence: TGTGCCAGCAGCGCCCCAGGCGGCACAGATACGCAGTATTTT. Protein sequence: CASSAPGGTDTQYF.

The J gene is TRBJ1-2, the V gene TRBV2; D is ambiguous. Germline CDR1 reads SNHLY; CDR2 reads FYNNEI. This CDR3 has 13 amino acids. V gave up 7 bases and J gave up 8 bases, with 17 bases separating them. CDR3 in DNA: TGTGCCAGCATTAAGGGCCTTCCAACCGGCTACACCTTC. This encodes CASIKGLPTGYTF.

J is TRBJ1-4 and V is TRBV6-1; D is unresolved. V was clipped by 0 bases and J by 5 bases, with 19 bases between them. The CDR3 contains 18 residues. Germline assignment: CDR1 MNHNS and CDR2 SASEGT. DNA of the CDR3: TGTGCCAGCAGTGAAGCTATGCGTAAAGCCGGCATGAATGAAAAACTGTTTTTT. Protein sequence: CASSEAMRKAGMNEKLFF.

The genes are TRBV6-6 and TRBJ1-1; 11 bases are a match to TRBD1. Germline values: CDR1 MNHNY, CDR2 SVGAGI (reference sequence). This CDR3 spans 14 amino acids. V was pared by 7 bases and J by 5 bases, with 6 bases of the junction left unmatched. DNA of the CDR3: TGTGCCAGCACCCCGGGACAGGGGGGGACTGAAGCTTTCTTT. Its protein product is CASTPGQGGTEAFF.

The rearrangement links TRBV30 to TRBJ1-1; the D gene is possibly TRBD1 (6 bases). Per the germline V gene, CDR1 is GTSNPN and CDR2 is SVGIG (reference sequence). CDR3 length equals 13 residues. V was pared by 5 bases and J by 7 bases, with 17 bases between. The CDR3 sequence is CAWQGLDGGEAFF. The CDR3 bases are TGTGCCTGGCAGGGGCTGGACGGGGGTGAAGCTTTCTTT.

The rearrangement joins TRBV28 to TRBJ1-2, with 7 bases that match TRBD1. This CDR3 comprises 15 residues. Trimming removed 6 bases from V and 0 bases from J; junction bases left unmatched: 7. Looked up from germline, CDR1 is MDHEN and CDR2 is SYDVKM. The CDR3 spells CASRPRQGANYGYTF. CDR3 nucleotide sequence: TGTGCCAGCAGACCCCGACAGGGAGCTAACTATGGCTACACCTTC.

The chain combines TRBV18 with TRBJ2-2; no firm D call. Per the germline V gene, CDR1 is KGHSH and CDR2 is LQKENI. The CDR3 is made up of 13 amino acids. Trimming removed 1 base at V and 6 bases at J, with 6 bases between. The CDR3 DNA is TGTGCCAGCTCACCACAGCCCCCCGGGGAGCTGTTTTTT. This sequence encodes CASSPQPPGELFF.

The chain has TRBV7-3 and TRBJ1-1; TRBD1 matches 8 bases. This CDR3 spans 18 amino acids. J was trimmed by 4 bases and V by 2 bases; bases with no gene match: 15. Germline V gene lookup returns CDR1 SGHTA and CDR2 FQGTGA. The DNA of the CDR3 is TGTGCCAGCAGCTTAGTTTCGCAGGGGGCGGCTCACGGCACTGAAGCTTTCTTT. Amino acids: CASSLVSQGAAHGTEAFF.

The chain has TRBV23-1 and TRBJ1-5; TRBD1 matches 9 bases. TRBV23-1 is an ORF for which the function is uncertain. The CDR3 runs to 19 residues. Trimming cost V 7 bases and J 0 bases; bases outside gene matches: 16. The CDR3 sequence: CASKPMGDRVFYSNQPQHF. The CDR3 region has the DNA TGCGCCAGCAAACCCATGGGGGACAGGGTGTTCTATAGCAATCAGCCCCAGCATTTT.

The V gene is TRBV19, the J gene TRBJ2-6; 9 bases agree with TRBD2. Germline loops: CDR1 LNHDA, CDR2 SQIVND (reference sequence). Trimming at V came to 4 bases and at J to 1 base, leaving 8 bases not matched to a gene. This CDR3 comprises 18 residues. DNA for the CDR3: TGTGCCAGTAGTAGGACTAGCGTGGTTGGGTCTGGGGCCAACGTCCTGACTTTC. Amino acids: CASSRTSVVGSGANVLTF.

The CDR3 loop is CASRRGNYEQYF. The CDR3 region has the DNA TGTGCCAGCAGGAGGGGGAACTACGAGCAGTACTTC. The rearrangement joins TRBV27 to TRBJ2-7, with D perhaps matching TRBD1 (6 bases). Germline loops: CDR1 MNHEY, CDR2 SMNVEV (reference sequence). Between the trimmed V and J ends, which lost 6 bases and 3 bases, there was a span of 9 bases. The CDR3 is 12 residues long.

This clone was found once. The chain employs TRBV19 and TRBJ2-2; 7 bases match TRBD1. This CDR3 comprises 14 residues. J gave up 4 bases and V 7 bases, and 6 bases lay outside the gene matches. Germline lookup yields CDR1 LNHDA and CDR2 SQIVND (reference sequence). The chain's CDR3 is CASMNRGGTGELFF. In DNA, the CDR3 is TGTGCCAGTATGAACAGGGGCGGCACCGGGGAGCTGTTTTTT.

The chain uses TRBV7-6 and TRBJ1-1; D uncertain. CDR1 SGHVS and CDR2 FNYEAQ come from the germline V gene. This CDR3 region has 15 residues. The V end lost 2 bases, the J end lost 8 bases, and 18 bases lay between the germline ends. CDR3 loop: CASSLFLSRLAEAFF. The CDR3 coding sequence is TGTGCCAGCAGCTTATTTTTAAGTCGGCTAGCCGAAGCTTTCTTT.

V and J are TRBV27 and TRBJ2-7; TRBD2 is a possible D gene (6 bases). CDR3 size: 15 residues. Trimming left V 6 bases short and J 0 bases short, with 15 bases between. Looked up from germline, CDR1 is MNHEY and CDR2 is SMNVEV (reference sequence). This chain's CDR3 is CASSPPGLDSYEQYF. DNA for the CDR3: TGTGCCAGCAGCCCCCCGGGACTCGACTCCTACGAGCAGTACTTC.

Points on this clone: Other DNA sequences in this specimen translate into the identical CDR3. The chain carries TRBV7-3 and TRBJ2-1; possibly TRBD1 for D (5 bases). The CDR3 covers 13 residues. V was trimmed by 0 bases and J by 6 bases, leaving 6 bases between them. Germline-derived CDR1 and CDR2 are SGHTA and FQGTGA. CDR3 in amino acids: CASSLTGANEQFF. The DNA for the CDR3 is TGTGCCAGCAGCTTAACAGGGGCCAATGAGCAGTTCTTC.

This clone was observed a few times. The J gene is TRBJ1-1, the V gene TRBV4-1; 8 bases align to TRBD1. J lost 7 bases, V lost 4 bases, and 5 bases had no gene match. CDR3 length: 13 residues. In germline, CDR1 is MGHRA, CDR2 YSYEKL. The CDR3 region has the DNA TGCGCCAGCAGCCGAGGACAGGGAGTTGAAGCTTTCTTT. Its protein product is CASSRGQGVEAFF.

This chain joins TRBV28 and TRBJ1-5, with D tentatively TRBD1 (5 bases). With 2 bases removed from V and 5 bases from J, the gap between germline ends came to 13 bases. This CDR3 has 15 amino acids. Looked up from germline, CDR1 is MDHEN and CDR2 is SYDVKM. The CDR3 nucleotides read TGTGCCAGCAGTTTAAGGGCGTCAGGGCATCAGCCCCAGCATTTT. This sequence encodes CASSLRASGHQPQHF.

This chain joins TRBV13 and TRBJ2-1; weak D call: TRBD2 (6 bases). Germline CDR1 PRHDT, CDR2 FYEKMQ (reference sequence). The CDR3 runs 15 residues. V was cut by 5 bases and J by 8 bases, with 19 bases left in between. Here the CDR3 DNA reads TGTGCCAGCAGCCGCTGGACGGGGGTAGTAGATGAGCAGTTCTTC. Protein sequence: CASSRWTGVVDEQFF.

V usage is TRBV7-9 and J usage is TRBJ2-2; 10 bases line up with TRBD1. J gave up 5 bases and V 5 bases, and 14 bases lay outside the gene matches. The CDR3 sequence is 18 residues long. Germline loops: CDR1 SEHNR, CDR2 FQNEAQ (reference sequence). DNA for the CDR3: TGTGCCAGCAGCCGCCTCGGTGGACAGGGGGTTGGGACCGGGGAGCTGTTTTTT. Its protein product is CASSRLGGQGVGTGELFF.

This chain uses TRBV6-1 with TRBJ2-1; D remains unclear. Trimming cost V 4 bases and J 8 bases, with 15 bases left between them. Germline V CDR1 and CDR2: MNHNS, SASEGT. The CDR3 loop spans 14 amino acids. Written as DNA, the CDR3 is TGTGCCAGCAGTGGGGCGATTCCCCTCTATGAGCAGTTCTTC. It yields the protein CASSGAIPLYEQFF.

CDR3 loop: CAISEKGGPSYEQYF. In DNA, the CDR3 is TGTGCCATCAGTGAGAAAGGTGGCCCGTCCTACGAGCAGTACTTC. The genes are TRBV10-3 and TRBJ2-7, with D unclear. V lost 2 bases to trimming and J lost 1 base, with 12 bases between them. Germline V CDR1 and CDR2: ENHRY, SYGVKD. This CDR3 has 15 amino acids.

The chain recombines TRBV7-3 with TRBJ2-1; D remains ambiguous. CDR1 and CDR2 (germline): SGHTA, FQGTGA. The CDR3 runs 16 residues. Trimming shortened V by 4 bases and J by 8 bases, and 21 bases separated the two germline ends. CDR3 DNA sequence: TGTGCCAGCAGCTCGTTCAAGCGCGAGTTAAGCCATGAGCAGTTCTTC. It specifies CASSSFKRELSHEQFF. The entire variable domain, with the rest obtained from reference TRBV7-3 and TRBJ2-1, is as follows: GAGVSQTPSNKVTEKGKYVELRCDPISGHTALYWYRQSLGQGPEFLIYFQGTGAADDSGLPNDRFFAVRPEGSVSTLKIQRTERGDSAVYLCASSSFKRELSHEQFFGPGTRLTVL.

Regarding this clone: Other DNA sequences of this sample code for an identical CDR3. The genes are TRBV7-3 and TRBJ2-1; 10 bases match TRBD2. Germline trimming cut 3 bases from V and 4 bases from J; bases unmatched to any gene: 0. The CDR3 sequence is 14 residues long. Germline V gene sequence: CDR1 SGHTA, CDR2 FQGTGA. CDR3 region: CASSLGLAYNEQFF. The CDR3 nucleotides read TGTGCCAGCAGCTTGGGACTAGCGTACAATGAGCAGTTCTTC.

The chain employs TRBV5-1 and TRBJ1-2; no definite D call. Per germline, CDR1 SGHRS and CDR2 YFSETQ. Trimming took off 4 bases at V and 3 bases at J, with 13 bases between the two ends. This CDR3 region has 14 residues. In DNA form, the CDR3 reads TGCGCCAGCAGCCCGGTCGGGGTCGACTATGGCTACACCTTC. This codes for CASSPVGVDYGYTF.

The chain couples TRBV11-2 to TRBJ2-1; perhaps TRBD2 as D (6 bases). The germline V and J ends were trimmed by 1 base and 3 bases, with 10 bases remaining between them. Per germline, CDR1 SGHAT and CDR2 FQNNGV. The CDR3 is 15 amino acids. The CDR3 region has the DNA TGTGCCAGCAGCTTAGGTCCAGCGGGCTACAATGAGCAGTTCTTC. The encoded protein is CASSLGPAGYNEQFF.

The chain uses TRBV18 and TRBJ2-7; TRBD2 might be the D (6 bases). The germline V gene has CDR1 KGHSH and CDR2 LQKENI. Trimming removed 2 bases at V and 4 bases at J, with 12 bases between. The CDR3 has 14 residues. CDR3 loop: CASSPAGFGYEQYF. The CDR3 nucleotides read TGTGCCAGCTCACCAGCGGGGTTCGGGTACGAGCAGTACTTC.

J is TRBJ1-4 and V is TRBV6-7; 9 nucleotides align to TRBD1. TRBV6-7 is known as an ORF, though its function is uncertain. This CDR3 contains 23 residues. Unmatched junction bases numbered 31, after V lost 2 bases and J lost 9 bases. The CDR3, as DNA: TGTGCCAGCAGTTACCCTGAAAACTTACACCGGGACAGGGTCTTAATGCGGGAAAAAAAACTGTTTTTT. It specifies CASSYPENLHRDRVLMREKKLFF.

The genes are TRBV5-1 and TRBJ2-3, with 7 bases identical to TRBD1. CDR1 is SGHRS and CDR2 is YFSETQ in the germline V gene. The CDR3 is made up of 15 amino acids. With 4 bases clipped from V and 2 bases from J, the junction kept 7 bases outside the gene matches. The chain's CDR3 is CASSPGQAPTDTQYF. The CDR3 coding sequence is TGCGCCAGCAGCCCAGGACAGGCACCCACAGATACGCAGTATTTT.